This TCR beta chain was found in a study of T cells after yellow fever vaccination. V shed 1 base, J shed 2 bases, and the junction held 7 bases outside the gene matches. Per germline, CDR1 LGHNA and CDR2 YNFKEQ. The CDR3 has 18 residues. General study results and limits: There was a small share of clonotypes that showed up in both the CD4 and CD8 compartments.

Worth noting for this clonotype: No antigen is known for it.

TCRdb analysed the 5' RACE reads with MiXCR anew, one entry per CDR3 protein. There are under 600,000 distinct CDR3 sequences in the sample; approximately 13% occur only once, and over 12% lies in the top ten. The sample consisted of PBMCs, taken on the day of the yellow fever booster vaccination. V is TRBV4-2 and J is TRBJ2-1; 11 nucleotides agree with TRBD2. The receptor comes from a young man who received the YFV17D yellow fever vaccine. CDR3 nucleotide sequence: TGTGCCAGCAGCCAAGCTACGACTAGCGGGGTCGCCTACAATGAGCAGTTCTTC. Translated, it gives CASSQATTSGVAYNEQFF.